Below are 24 T cell receptor beta chains sequenced from a single sample in a study of radiotherapy plus CTLA-4 blockade in lung cancer. Assay: immunoSEQ multiplex PCR; the TCRdb copy retains only in-frame clones and omits some. This sample has 80,000 or so clones, with 60% to 85% found just once. This specimen was peripheral blood, taken from a patient treated with radiotherapy plus ipilimumab. Receptor source: a human donor with non-small cell lung cancer whose response to radiotherapy plus ipilimumab could not be evaluated. Some clones in this sample may be carry-over from other donors' samples.

The gene calls are TRBV7-2 and TRBJ2-2; TRBD1 matches 10 bases. V shed 5 bases, J shed 5 bases, and the junction held 5 bases outside the gene matches. CDR3 length: 15 amino acids. Germline values: CDR1 SGHTA, CDR2 FQGNSA. The CDR3 DNA reads as TGTGCCAGCAGCCCCCGGACAGGGGGGACCGGGGAGCTGTTTTTT. Protein product: CASSPRTGGTGELFF.

The chain couples TRBV5-1 to TRBJ2-1; D is unclear. The germline CDR1 and CDR2 sequences are SGHRS and YFSETQ. V dropped 0 bases and J dropped 5 bases, with 15 bases sitting between them. There are 16 residues in the CDR3. The CDR3 coding sequence is TGCGCCAGCAGCTTGGCGGTAAGTCAGGTGGACAATGAGCAGTTCTTC. Translating gives CASSLAVSQVDNEQFF.

This sequence joins TRBV13 and TRBJ2-5; D is undetermined. CDR1 and CDR2 (germline): PRHDT, FYEKMQ (reference sequence). The CDR3 length is 13 residues. V shed 3 bases and J shed 7 bases, with 12 bases lying between them. The CDR3 region is CASSFPASRTQYF. The CDR3 DNA reads as TGTGCCAGCAGCTTCCCTGCATCTAGGACCCAGTACTTC.

The chain couples TRBV5-1 to TRBJ2-7; a weak D match, TRBD1 (6 bases). Per the germline V gene, CDR1 is SGHRS and CDR2 is YFSETQ. The CDR3 loop spans 12 amino acids. V dropped 5 bases and J dropped 6 bases, with 12 bases sitting between them. DNA for the CDR3: TGCGCCAGCAGGATAGGACAGACCGAGCAGTACTTC. Translation gives CASRIGQTEQYF.

This clone was counted a few times. V is TRBV6-5 and J is TRBJ2-1; 7 bases line up with TRBD2. This CDR3 has 16 amino acids. The V gene's germline CDR1 is MNHEY and CDR2 SVGAGI. V lost 4 bases and J lost 0; bases outside the gene matches: 6. This CDR3 is CASSSDGGSSYNEQFF. As DNA, the CDR3 is TGTGCCAGCAGTTCCGACGGGGGGAGCTCCTACAATGAGCAGTTCTTC.

This chain uses TRBV28 with TRBJ1-2, with D maybe TRBD1 (5 bases). This CDR3 has 14 residues. V was clipped by 3 bases and J by 1 base, with 9 bases between them. Germline V CDR1 and CDR2: MDHEN, SYDVKM. The DNA for the CDR3 is TGTGCCAGCAGTTTTGGGCAGGGTAACTATGGCTACACCTTC. Translation: CASSFGQGNYGYTF.

The rearrangement links TRBV27 to TRBJ1-2, with 8 bases aligning to TRBD1. Trimming took 6 bases from V and 4 from J; bases not matched to a gene: 7. There are 14 residues in the CDR3. Germline CDR1 and CDR2: MNHEY and SMNVEV (reference sequence). Here the CDR3 reads CASRRTGYGYGYTF. CDR3 sequence (DNA): TGTGCCAGCAGGAGGACAGGGTATGGCTATGGCTACACCTTC.

The chain is built from TRBV20-1 and TRBJ2-5, with D unresolved. Trimming took off 5 bases at V and 1 base at J, with 5 bases between the two ends. This CDR3 region has 11 residues. The germline gives CDR1 DFQATT, CDR2 SNEGSKA (reference sequence). CDR3 sequence: CSAFLQETQYF. For the CDR3, the DNA is TGCAGTGCTTTTCTCCAAGAGACCCAGTACTTC.

The sample holds a few counts of this clone. The J gene is TRBJ2-7, the V gene TRBV7-5; TRBD2 is the table's D call and was not checked against the DNA. TRBV7-5 is labeled a pseudogene. The CDR3 is 15 amino acids. The CDR3: CARLRAALTIYEQYF. CDR3 DNA: TGTGCCAGACTAAGAGCCGCACTCACGATCTACGAGCAGTACTTC.

The V call is TRBV14, the J call TRBJ1-5; TRBD1 agrees at 8 bases. After removal of 1 base from V and 4 bases from J, the junction contained 6 bases not matched to a gene. The CDR3 covers 16 residues. CDR1 and CDR2 (germline): SGHDN, FVKESK. CDR3 nucleotides: TGTGCCAGCAGCCAAGGAGCAGGGGGCAGGAATCAGCCCCAGCATTTT. Translating gives CASSQGAGGRNQPQHF.

The chain couples TRBV7-9 to TRBJ2-1; D may be TRBD1 (5 bases). V dropped 2 bases and J dropped 7 bases, with 15 bases sitting between them. CDR1 and CDR2 from the germline V gene are SEHNR and FQNEAQ (reference sequence). The CDR3 is made up of 15 amino acids. The CDR3 bases are TGTGCCAGCAGCTTACACCAGGGTACCGGGAATGAGCAGTTCTTC. Protein product: CASSLHQGTGNEQFF.

The V gene is TRBV7-9, the J gene TRBJ2-5, with 7 bases fitting TRBD1. Germline CDR1 SEHNR, CDR2 FQNEAQ (reference sequence). The CDR3 runs to 14 residues. The trim removed 7 bases at V and 1 base at J, leaving 6 bases unmatched. The CDR3 region is CASTPGQIQETQYF. The CDR3 coding sequence is TGTGCCAGCACCCCGGGACAGATCCAAGAGACCCAGTACTTC.

This clone was detected only once. The CDR3: CASSPRGAGSTGELFF. DNA for the CDR3: TGTGCCAGCAGTCCCCGGGGAGCGGGGAGTACCGGGGAGCTGTTTTTT. V usage is TRBV7-2 and J usage is TRBJ2-2; 7 bases are a match to TRBD2. The CDR3 contains 16 residues. The J segment lost 5 bases and the V segment lost 6 bases, leaving 12 bases of the junction unmatched. Germline CDR1 and CDR2: SGHTA and FQGNSA.

V gene TRBV5-6 combines with J gene TRBJ1-2; no definite D call. V was shortened by 3 bases and J by 8 bases, with 11 bases between the two germline ends. The CDR3 is 12 residues long. Per germline, CDR1 SGHDT and CDR2 YYEEEE. CDR3 in DNA: TGTGCCAGCAGCTCCACCGACTCGGGCTACACCTTC. It is translated as CASSSTDSGYTF. The full variable domain, completed using reference TRBV5-6 and TRBJ1-2, is DAGVTQSPTHLIKTRGQQVTLRCSPKSGHDTVSWYQQALGQGPQFIFQYYEEEERQRGNFPDRFSGHQFPNYSSELNVNALLLGDSALYLCASSSTDSGYTFGSGTRLTVV.

This clone was detected only a few times. Here the CDR3 reads CASSEGRGAAYEQYF. DNA for the CDR3: TGTGCCAGCAGTGAAGGGCGGGGGGCAGCCTACGAGCAGTACTTC. This chain links TRBV2 with TRBJ2-7; 8 bases agree with TRBD2. This CDR3 region has 15 residues. The V gene end was trimmed by 1 base and the J gene end by 2 bases; junction bases not matched to a gene: 4. Per germline, CDR1 SNHLY and CDR2 FYNNEI.

This rearrangement joins TRBV27 to TRBJ2-3; 12 nucleotides align to TRBD2. In germline, CDR1 is MNHEY, CDR2 SMNVEV (reference sequence). J lost 6 bases, V lost 4 bases, and 5 bases had no gene match. This CDR3 comprises 15 residues. The CDR3 DNA reads TGTGCCAGCAGTTCCAGGACTAGCGGGATCGATACGCAGTATTTT. Its translation: CASSSRTSGIDTQYF.

The chain has TRBV18 and TRBJ2-2; 7 nucleotides line up with TRBD1. V was pared by 3 bases and J by 1 base, with 5 bases of the junction left unmatched. This CDR3 is 16 amino acids long. Germline CDR1 and CDR2: KGHSH and LQKENI. This CDR3 reads CASSPWDRENTGELFF. CDR3 nucleotide sequence: TGTGCCAGCTCACCTTGGGACAGAGAGAACACCGGGGAGCTGTTTTTT. Combining the CDR3 with reference TRBV18 and TRBJ2-2 gives the whole variable domain NAGVMQNPRHLVRRRGQEARLRCSPMKGHSHVYWYRQLPEEGLKFMVYLQKENIIDESGMPKERFSAEFPKEGPSILRIQQVVRGDSAAYFCASSPWDRENTGELFFGEGSRLTVL.

This clone was recorded once. This chain connects TRBV10-3 to TRBJ2-7; TRBD1 aligns across 9 bases. J gave up 2 bases and V 2 bases, and 4 bases lay outside the gene matches. CDR1 and CDR2 from the germline V gene are ENHRY and SYGVKD. The CDR3 loop spans 15 amino acids. Here the CDR3 reads CAISEGDRVPYEQYF. The CDR3 nucleotides are TGTGCCATCAGTGAGGGGGACAGGGTCCCCTACGAGCAGTACTTC.

The gene calls are TRBV5-6 and TRBJ2-7; TRBD1 agrees at 7 bases. Trimming cost V 3 bases and J 2 bases; bases outside gene matches: 14. Germline CDR1 is SGHDT and CDR2 is YYEEEE. The CDR3 is 17 residues long. CDR3 protein: CASSSRWDSPWPYEQYF. The CDR3 DNA follows: TGTGCCAGCAGCTCCCGATGGGACAGCCCGTGGCCCTACGAGCAGTACTTC.

The V call is TRBV9, the J call TRBJ2-5; 8 bases fit TRBD1. This CDR3 contains 16 residues. The trim removed 2 bases at V and 1 base at J, leaving 7 bases unmatched. From germline, CDR1 is SGDLS and CDR2 YYNGEE. The chain's CDR3 is CASSVADRGFQETQYF. The CDR3 DNA sequence: TGTGCCAGCAGCGTCGCCGACAGGGGTTTCCAAGAGACCCAGTACTTC.

V is TRBV5-5 and J is TRBJ2-3; D ambiguous. V lost 4 bases to trimming and J lost 5 bases, with 17 bases between them. There are 15 residues in the CDR3. CDR1 and CDR2 from the germline V gene are SGHKS and YYEKEE (reference sequence). The CDR3 protein is CASSQNIASQDTQYF. The CDR3 DNA reads as TGTGCCAGCAGCCAGAATATAGCCTCCCAAGATACGCAGTATTTT.

The rearrangement joins TRBV7-6 to TRBJ2-5; 9 positions match TRBD2. The CDR3 sequence is 17 residues long. V dropped 2 bases and J dropped 2; count of bases not matched to a gene: 9. Germline CDR1 SGHVS, CDR2 FNYEAQ. This CDR3 is CASSLTTSGRFQETQYF. The CDR3 DNA reads as TGTGCCAGCAGCTTAACGACTAGCGGACGATTTCAAGAGACCCAGTACTTC.

This clone was seen a single time. The chain joins TRBV6-1 to TRBJ2-7, with 9 bases that match TRBD1. V was pared by 9 bases and J by 6 bases, with 9 bases of the junction left unmatched. The CDR3 consists of 13 residues. Germline V CDR1 and CDR2: MNHNS, SASEGT. CDR3 DNA sequence: TGTGCCAGTCCGACAGGGGGGAGGGCCGAGCAGTACTTC. Translating it yields CASPTGGRAEQYF.

This clone has a handful of counts. The CDR3 protein is CASSLYPPGIQGWKRTEAFF. As DNA, the CDR3 is TGCGCCAGCAGCTTGTACCCCCCTGGGATACAGGGTTGGAAGAGAACTGAAGCTTTCTTT. The V gene is TRBV5-1, the J gene TRBJ1-1, with D perhaps TRBD1 (6 bases). V dropped 1 base and J dropped 5 bases, with 30 bases sitting between them. The CDR3 is made up of 20 amino acids. Germline CDR1 is SGHRS and CDR2 is YFSETQ.